The 3 T cell receptor beta chains below come from one sample, sequenced in a study of cytomegalovirus exposure and HLA in healthy donors (dated by TCRdb to 2015 to 2018). Libraries were built with the immunoSEQ multiplex PCR assay. A mixture of 60 forward primers for TCR Vbeta segments and 13 reverse primers for TCR Jbeta segments was used in the multiplex PCR. Held by TCRdb, this immuneACCESS table contains in-frame sequences only and omits some clones. Under half of the omission traces to an unresolved V gene where checked; the cause of the rest is unknown. The sample data list some 110,000 clones, and roughly 15% of these were observed just once. The ten largest clonotypes hold more than 0.65% of the sample. The source material was PBMCs. These receptors were obtained from a female donor in good health and CMV-seronegative.

A few counts support this clone. The chain uses TRBV6-5 and TRBJ2-5; 10 bases fit TRBD1. V shed 8 bases and J 4 bases; nucleotides not matched to a gene: 10. Germline CDR1 is MNHEY and CDR2 is SVGAGI. The CDR3 has 15 amino acids. CDR3 sequence (DNA): TGTGCCAGCGGATCCGGGACAGGGGTTTTAGAGACCCAGTACTTC. This codes for CASGSGTGVLETQYF.

CDR3 nucleotide sequence: TGTGCCAGCAGTGACCCCGGGGGACCACCGCCTTACGAGCAGTACTTC. Translation gives CASSDPGGPPPYEQYF. This sequence joins TRBV25-1 and TRBJ2-7; weak D call: TRBD2 (6 bases). Trimming removed 3 bases from V and 4 bases from J, with 19 bases in between. The CDR3 runs 16 residues. Germline CDR1 is MGHDK and CDR2 is SYGVNS.

This clone was detected only a few times. The chain combines TRBV5-8 with TRBJ1-2; a weak D match, TRBD1 (5 bases). In germline, CDR1 is SGHTS, CDR2 YDEGEE. The ends were cut back, 4 bases at V and 8 bases at J, with 9 bases in the middle. The CDR3 is 11 amino acids. The CDR3, as DNA: TGTGCCAGCAGCCCAGGGAAAGGCTACACCTTC. This codes for CASSPGKGYTF.